The 22 T cell receptor beta chains presented below share a single source sample, sequenced in a study of cytomegalovirus exposure and HLA in healthy donors. Vbeta (60) and Jbeta (13) primers were used in the PCR. The data were produced by immunoSEQ multiplex PCR, yet TCRdb's version contains in-frame clones alone and is incomplete. The data contain under 250,000 clones, 80% to 85% of them singletons. Sequencing was done on a sample of PBMCs. Every receptor here comes from a woman aged 60-75 years in good health and CMV-seropositive.

This chain joins TRBV4-1 and TRBJ2-5; D unresolved. The germline V gene has CDR1 MGHRA and CDR2 YSYEKL. The CDR3 has 12 residues. Trimming took off 0 bases at V and 4 bases at J, with 3 bases between the two ends. CDR3 amino acids: CASSQDRETQYF. The CDR3 nucleotides read TGCGCCAGCAGCCAAGATAGAGAGACCCAGTACTTC.

The CDR3 is CASSQQGYGYTF. The CDR3 DNA is TGCGCCAGCAGCCAACAGGGCTATGGCTACACCTTC. The chain employs TRBV4-1 and TRBJ1-2; tentative D call: TRBD1 (5 bases). Trimming stripped 2 bases from V and 4 bases from J, with 5 bases between. The CDR3 contains 12 residues. Germline V lookup: CDR1 MGHRA, CDR2 YSYEKL.

This clone was counted a single time. The chain employs TRBV7-9 and TRBJ2-3, with TRBD1 identical over 9 bases. The length of the CDR3 is 15 residues. Germline values: CDR1 SEHNR, CDR2 FQNEAQ (reference sequence). V trimming: 5 bases; J trimming: 4 bases; junction bases outside the gene matches: 7. CDR3 residues: CASSVNRGLADTQYF. The CDR3 DNA sequence: TGTGCCAGCAGCGTTAACAGGGGGCTGGCAGATACGCAGTATTTT.

Points on this clone: One junction end does not reproduce the germline sequence, and a read error may be involved. The chain has TRBV4-1 and TRBJ2-7; D is possibly TRBD1 (6 bases). CDR1 is MGHRA, CDR2 YSYEKL, per germline. This CDR3 has 12 residues. CDR3 protein: CASGQQGYEQYF. CDR3 sequence (DNA): TGCGCCAGCGGCCAACAGGGCTACGAGCAGTACTTC.

In its sample, this clone was seen a few times. This chain connects TRBV5-4 to TRBJ1-4; D not certain. Germline values: CDR1 SGHNT, CDR2 YYREEE (reference sequence). The CDR3 runs 15 residues. Trimming took off 1 base at V and 4 bases at J, with 11 bases between the two ends. The CDR3 nucleotides are TGTGCCAGCAGCTTGACGGGCAGCGGTAATGAAAAACTGTTTTTT. Translating gives CASSLTGSGNEKLFF.

This clone was observed a single time. The chain employs TRBV28 and TRBJ1-1; 7 bases align to TRBD1. J was trimmed by 4 bases and V by 4 bases; bases with no gene match: 9. Germline CDR1 reads MDHEN; CDR2 reads SYDVKM. The CDR3 runs 15 residues. CDR3 protein: CASSYLLTGSTEAFF. CDR3 sequence (DNA): TGTGCCAGCAGTTACTTGTTGACAGGGAGCACTGAAGCTTTCTTT.

The chain carries TRBV27 and TRBJ2-2; unclear D gene. CDR1 MNHEY and CDR2 SMNVEV come from the germline V gene (reference sequence). The CDR3 loop spans 13 amino acids. The germline V and J ends were trimmed by 6 bases and 1 base, with 6 bases remaining between them. CDR3 in DNA: TGTGCCAGCAGCCTAAGGAACACCGGGGAGCTGTTTTTT. This codes for CASSLRNTGELFF.

This chain connects TRBV6-1 to TRBJ2-1, with 7 bases that match TRBD2. Germline loops: CDR1 MNHNS, CDR2 SASEGT. The CDR3 loop spans 13 amino acids. The V and J ends lost 6 bases and 3 bases, in that order; junction bases with no gene match: 2. The CDR3, as DNA: TGTGCCAGCAGAGCGGGAAGCTACAATGAGCAGTTCTTC. This gives the protein CASRAGSYNEQFF.

The rearrangement links TRBV5-1 to TRBJ2-4, with D possibly matching TRBD2 (6 bases). The CDR3 is 14 residues long. Trimming left V 4 bases short and J 5 bases short, with 13 bases between. Germline assignment: CDR1 SGHRS and CDR2 YFSETQ. The CDR3 DNA follows: TGCGCCAGCAGCGTCAGTCCGGGGGAAAACATTCAGTACTTC. Translated: CASSVSPGENIQYF.

The V call is TRBV6-6, the J call TRBJ2-1, with D hard to call. There are 15 residues in the CDR3. Looked up from germline, CDR1 is MNHNY and CDR2 is SVGAGI (reference sequence). The germline V and J ends were trimmed by 6 bases and 5 bases, with 17 bases remaining between them. The CDR3 nucleotides read TGTGCCAGCAGCTACCACGCCGAGCTTAACAATGAGCAGTTCTTC. This encodes CASSYHAELNNEQFF.

In its sample, this clone was seen a few times. The J gene is TRBJ1-1, the V gene TRBV4-1, with D unresolved. The germline V gene has CDR1 MGHRA and CDR2 YSYEKL. CDR3 size: 15 residues. The V end lost 0 bases, the J end lost 3 bases, and 11 bases lay between the germline ends. The CDR3 protein is CASSQDWRGDTEAFF. CDR3 in DNA: TGCGCCAGCAGCCAAGATTGGCGCGGGGACACTGAAGCTTTCTTT.

This chain links TRBV5-1 with TRBJ1-1; 11 bases map to TRBD1. The CDR3 extends over 15 amino acids. V lost 0 bases to trimming and J lost 6 bases; unmatched junction nucleotides: 4. CDR1 is SGHRS and CDR2 is YFSETQ in the germline V gene. CDR3 in DNA: TGCGCCAGCAGCTTGGGGCCGGGACAGGGGGCTGAAGCTTTCTTT. This translates into CASSLGPGQGAEAFF.

This clone was recorded a few times. V is TRBV2 and J is TRBJ1-1, with 8 bases that match TRBD1. This CDR3 is 10 amino acids long. The germline CDR1 and CDR2 sequences are SNHLY and FYNNEI. V trimming: 6 bases; J trimming: 11 bases; junction bases outside the gene matches: 2. CDR3 nucleotides: TGTGCCAGCAGGAACAGGGGGGCTTTCTTT. Its protein is CASRNRGAFF.

This clone occurred a few times. The CDR3 DNA reads as TGCGCCAGCAGCTGGGCACTCGGCTACGAGCAGTACTTC. Its translation is CASSWALGYEQYF. The V gene is TRBV5-1, the J gene TRBJ2-5, with unresolved D. The DNA matches TRBJ2-7 better at its end, which makes the J call doubtful. The CDR3 extends over 13 amino acids. Germline values: CDR1 SGHRS, CDR2 YFSETQ.

This clone occurred a few times. The chain carries TRBV7-9 and TRBJ2-5; maybe TRBD2 (6 bases). Germline values: CDR1 SEHNR, CDR2 FQNEAQ (reference sequence). This CDR3 comprises 14 residues. Between the trimmed V and J ends, which lost 7 bases and 2 bases, there was a span of 14 bases. The CDR3 region has the DNA TGTGCCAGCACCTTTAGCGGAGCACAAGAGACCCAGTACTTC. Protein: CASTFSGAQETQYF.

The V gene is TRBV4-1, the J gene TRBJ1-2; 10 nucleotides align to TRBD1. V was pared by 4 bases and J by 1 base, with 6 bases of the junction left unmatched. CDR3 length: 16 residues. CDR1 and CDR2 (germline): MGHRA, YSYEKL. CDR3 in amino acids: CASSLGTGALNYGYTF. The CDR3, as DNA: TGCGCCAGCAGCCTCGGGACAGGGGCTCTTAACTATGGCTACACCTTC.

Only a few counts were recorded for this clone. The chain employs TRBV11-2 and TRBJ2-1; D is ambiguous. Trimming cost V 1 base and J 5 bases, with 6 bases left between them. This CDR3 spans 13 amino acids. Per germline, CDR1 SGHAT and CDR2 FQNNGV. As DNA, the CDR3 is TGTGCCAGCAGCTTAGGTCTTGACAATGAGCAGTTCTTC. Protein: CASSLGLDNEQFF. Combining the CDR3 with reference TRBV11-2 and TRBJ2-1 gives the whole variable domain EAGVAQSPRYKIIEKRQSVAFWCNPISGHATLYWYQQILGQGPKLLIQFQNNGVVDDSQLPKDRFSAERLKGVDSTLKIQPAKLEDSAVYLCASSLGLDNEQFFGPGTRLTVL.

The chain links TRBV4-1 to TRBJ2-4, with no clear D. V was cut by 1 base and J by 7 bases, with 11 bases left in between. This CDR3 region has 14 residues. Germline values: CDR1 MGHRA, CDR2 YSYEKL. The chain's CDR3 is CASSQVVVRNIQYF. The CDR3 region has the DNA TGCGCCAGCAGCCAAGTAGTTGTTCGGAACATTCAGTACTTC.

This clone appeared a single time. V gene TRBV7-8 combines with J gene TRBJ2-7, with D perhaps TRBD1 (6 bases). CDR1 and CDR2 from the germline V gene are SGHVS and FQNEAQ. Trimming took off 5 bases at V and 10 bases at J, with 18 bases between the two ends. The CDR3 has 13 amino acids. DNA of the CDR3: TGTGCCAGCAGCCTACCCGAGACAGGTCGACAGTACTTC. Encoded protein: CASSLPETGRQYF.

The chain recombines TRBV5-1 with TRBJ2-1; 10 bases agree with TRBD1. There are 16 residues in the CDR3. Germline assignment: CDR1 SGHRS and CDR2 YFSETQ. V gave up 3 bases and J gave up 4 bases; unmatched junction bases: 7. In DNA, the CDR3 is TGCGCCAGCAGCTGGCACGGGACAGGGGTGTACAATGAGCAGTTCTTC. It specifies CASSWHGTGVYNEQFF.

DNA for the CDR3: TGCGCCAGCAGCCAAGGAGGGACTGGAGCTCAGCCCCAGCATTTT. Translated, it gives CASSQGGTGAQPQHF. The genes are TRBV4-1 and TRBJ1-5; tentatively, D is TRBD1 (5 bases). This CDR3 has 15 residues. Trimming stripped 1 base from V and 6 bases from J, with 13 bases between. Germline-derived CDR1 and CDR2 are MGHRA and YSYEKL.

CDR3 in DNA: TGCGCCAGCAGCCCCACGGGACAGCCTGGGGAGGAAAAACTGTTTTTT. Residues: CASSPTGQPGEEKLFF. This sequence joins TRBV4-1 and TRBJ1-4, with 7 bases fitting TRBD1. CDR3 length: 16 residues. The V gene's germline CDR1 is MGHRA and CDR2 YSYEKL. V lost 4 bases, J lost 8 bases, and 13 bases stayed unmatched.